What follows are 29 T cell receptor beta chains derived from one specimen sequenced in a study of blood T cell repertoires in COVID-19. TCRdb's copy holds only in-frame clones and misses some; the assay was immunoSEQ multiplex PCR. The repertoire holds 200,000 or so clones, with 80% to 85% as singletons. Sequencing was carried out using peripheral blood. The receptor source for this set is a woman in her 30s who had recovered from COVID-19.

The chain has TRBV19 and TRBJ2-7, with a possible D match to TRBD2 (5 bases). The CDR3 is 13 amino acids. Trimming shortened V by 5 bases and J by 0 bases, and 8 bases separated the two germline ends. Germline CDR1 LNHDA, CDR2 SQIVND (reference sequence). The CDR3, as DNA: TGTGCCAGTAGTCCGGACTTCTCCTACGAGCAGTACTTC. This sequence encodes CASSPDFSYEQYF.

This chain links TRBV6-5 with TRBJ2-7; the D gene is possibly TRBD2 (6 bases). V shed 11 bases and J shed 0 bases, with 14 bases lying between them. Germline CDR1 reads MNHEY; CDR2 reads SVGAGI. The length of the CDR3 is 13 residues. The CDR3 DNA is TGTGCCGCGACCGGGAGTACCTCCTACGAGCAGTACTTC. It encodes CAATGSTSYEQYF.

V is TRBV28 and J is TRBJ2-3; TRBD2 matches at 11 bases. With 9 bases clipped from V and 5 bases from J, the junction kept 10 bases outside the gene matches. There are 15 residues in the CDR3. CDR1 is MDHEN, CDR2 SYDVKM, per germline. CDR3 sequence: CASEPTSGNIDTQYF. The DNA of the CDR3 is TGTGCCAGTGAACCGACTAGCGGGAATATAGATACGCAGTATTTT.

The V and J genes are TRBV18 and TRBJ2-7; TRBD1 aligns across 7 bases. Germline V gene sequence: CDR1 KGHSH, CDR2 LQKENI. There are 12 residues in the CDR3. The J segment lost 2 bases and the V segment lost 6 bases, leaving 1 base of the junction unmatched. Here the CDR3 DNA reads TGTGCCAGCTCTCAGGGGGCCTACGAGCAGTACTTC. Its protein is CASSQGAYEQYF.

This clone showed up just a few times. V is TRBV30 and J is TRBJ1-1; 8 bases are a match to TRBD1. V lost 2 bases and J lost 5; bases outside the gene matches: 10. The CDR3 covers 15 residues. In germline, CDR1 is GTSNPN, CDR2 SVGIG (reference sequence). As DNA, the CDR3 is TGTGCCTGGAGTTCCCCGGACAGGGCAGGGACTGAAGCTTTCTTT. Translation: CAWSSPDRAGTEAFF.

This chain uses TRBV11-2 with TRBJ2-7; perhaps TRBD1 as D (5 bases). The CDR3 is 14 residues long. V was cut by 5 bases and J by 5 bases, with 16 bases left in between. Germline CDR1 is SGHAT and CDR2 is FQNNGV. The CDR3 coding sequence is TGTGCCAGCAGCGAATTTGGGGCACGGGACGAGCAGTACTTC. It codes for CASSEFGARDEQYF.

This chain connects TRBV7-9 to TRBJ1-2, with D maybe TRBD1 (6 bases). Trimming removed 6 bases at V and 4 bases at J, with 21 bases between. CDR1 is SEHNR and CDR2 is FQNEAQ in the germline V gene (reference sequence). The CDR3 has 16 residues. The CDR3 bases are TGTGCCAGCAGGGCCCCTACAGGGTCTTTTGGCTATGGCTACACCTTC. Its protein product is CASRAPTGSFGYGYTF. The complete variable domain, with remaining parts taken from reference TRBV7-9 and TRBJ1-2, reads DTGVSQNPRHKITKRGQNVTFRCDPISEHNRLYWYRQTLGQGPEFLTYFQNEAQLEKSRLLSDRFSAERPKGSFSTLEIQRTEQGDSAMYLCASRAPTGSFGYGYTFGSGTRLTVV.

V is TRBV28 and J is TRBJ2-2; 16 bases agree with TRBD2. J lost 6 bases, V lost 3 bases, and 7 bases had no gene match. The CDR3 totals 18 residues. Looked up from germline, CDR1 is MDHEN and CDR2 is SYDVKM. The DNA of the CDR3 is TGTGCCAGCAGTTTCGGGACTAGCGGGAGGGCCAAGGCCGGGGAGCTGTTTTTT. It codes for CASSFGTSGRAKAGELFF.

The chain uses TRBV24-1 and TRBJ1-2; 10 bases align to TRBD1. The length of the CDR3 is 15 residues. After removal of 3 bases from V and 6 bases from J, the junction contained 6 bases not matched to a gene. Germline-derived CDR1 and CDR2 are KGHDR and SFDVKD. The CDR3 DNA sequence: TGTGCCACCAGTGATACCGGGACAGGGGTGAATGGCTACACCTTC. The encoded protein is CATSDTGTGVNGYTF.

V is TRBV18 and J is TRBJ1-4; 11 nucleotides align to TRBD1. CDR3 length: 16 amino acids. V shed 2 bases, J shed 6 bases, and the junction held 5 bases outside the gene matches. Germline V lookup: CDR1 KGHSH, CDR2 LQKENI. For the CDR3, the DNA is TGTGCCAGCTCACCAAGGACAGGGGGCGCTGATGAAAAACTGTTTTTT. This encodes CASSPRTGGADEKLFF.

The chain recombines TRBV3-1 (or the pseudogene TRBV3-2) with TRBJ1-1, with D perhaps matching TRBD1 (6 bases). The CDR3 spans 15 residues. V was trimmed by 5 bases and J by 0 bases, leaving 13 bases between them. Germline values: CDR1 LGHDT, CDR2 YNNKEL (reference sequence). Here the CDR3 reads CASSSSDRLNTEAFF. The CDR3 DNA follows: TGTGCCAGCAGCTCATCGGACAGATTGAACACTGAAGCTTTCTTT.

This clone was detected only a few times. CDR3 in amino acids: CAWSVQTGTEAFF. The CDR3, as DNA: TGTGCCTGGAGTGTACAGACAGGCACTGAAGCTTTCTTT. The chain couples TRBV30 to TRBJ1-1; perhaps TRBD1 as D (6 bases). The CDR3 is 13 amino acids. Germline values: CDR1 GTSNPN, CDR2 SVGIG (reference sequence). V was shortened by 0 bases and J by 4 bases, with 9 bases between the two germline ends. The full variable domain, rest sourced from reference TRBV30 and TRBJ1-1, is SQTIHQWPATLVQPVGSPLSLECTVEGTSNPNLYWYRQAAGRGLQLLFYSVGIGQISSEVPQNLSASRPQDRQFILSSKKLLLSDSGFYLCAWSVQTGTEAFFGQGTRLTVV.

V gene TRBV13 combines with J gene TRBJ1-3; 8 bases line up with TRBD1. Germline lookup yields CDR1 PRHDT and CDR2 FYEKMQ (reference sequence). The CDR3 spans 16 residues. With 5 bases clipped from V and 2 bases from J, the junction kept 8 bases outside the gene matches. DNA of the CDR3: TGTGCCAGCAGCCTATCAGGGGGCGTCGCTGGAAACACCATATATTTT. Residues: CASSLSGGVAGNTIYF.

The V and J genes are TRBV5-5 and TRBJ2-3, with D uncertain. Germline V gene lookup returns CDR1 SGHKS and CDR2 YYEKEE (reference sequence). V shed 0 bases and J shed 6 bases, with 14 bases lying between them. This CDR3 has 15 amino acids. CDR3 sequence (DNA): TGTGCCAGCAGCTTGGCCGTGGCGACATCGGATACGCAGTATTTT. Translation gives CASSLAVATSDTQYF.

This clone was picked up a small number of times. This rearrangement joins TRBV18 to TRBJ2-2; 7 nucleotides align to TRBD2. Germline assignment: CDR1 KGHSH and CDR2 LQKENI. The CDR3 runs 17 residues. The trim removed 3 bases at V and 3 bases at J, leaving 10 bases unmatched. The CDR3, as DNA: TGTGCCAGCTCACCCGCGGAGCGGGGATCCTACACCGGGGAGCTGTTTTTT. It translates to CASSPAERGSYTGELFF. The full variable domain, completed using reference TRBV18 and TRBJ2-2, is NAGVMQNPRHLVRRRGQEARLRCSPMKGHSHVYWYRQLPEEGLKFMVYLQKENIIDESGMPKERFSAEFPKEGPSILRIQQVVRGDSAAYFCASSPAERGSYTGELFFGEGSRLTVL.

V is TRBV5-1 and J is TRBJ2-5; no definite D call. There are 14 residues in the CDR3. V was clipped by 1 base and J by 1 base, with 8 bases between them. Germline lookup yields CDR1 SGHRS and CDR2 YFSETQ. CDR3 in amino acids: CASSLNGFQETQYF. In DNA form, the CDR3 reads TGCGCCAGCAGCTTGAACGGGTTCCAAGAGACCCAGTACTTC. Full variable domain (rest looked up from reference TRBV5-1 and TRBJ2-5): KAGVTQTPRYLIKTRGQQVTLSCSPISGHRSVSWYQQTPGQGLQFLFEYFSETQRNKGNFPGRFSGRQFSNSRSEMNVSTLELGDSALYLCASSLNGFQETQYFGPGTRLLVL.

V usage is TRBV25-1 and J usage is TRBJ1-2; D is unclear. V lost 5 bases to trimming and J lost 2 bases, with 12 bases between them. This CDR3 has 14 residues. Germline CDR1 and CDR2: MGHDK and SYGVNS. The CDR3 sequence is CASSTGGGNYGYTF. The DNA of the CDR3 is TGTGCCAGCAGTACCGGTGGAGGGAACTATGGCTACACCTTC.

The rearrangement joins TRBV5-1 to TRBJ2-7, with a tentative D call TRBD1 (5 bases). Per germline, CDR1 SGHRS and CDR2 YFSETQ. The CDR3 is made up of 11 amino acids. The V and J ends lost 4 bases and 3 bases respectively, with 5 bases between them. The CDR3 coding sequence is TGCGCCAGCAGCGACAGCTACGAGCAGTACTTC. It codes for CASSDSYEQYF.

In this sample, this clone turned up once. J is TRBJ2-7 and V is TRBV29-1, with TRBD1 matching over 8 bases. CDR3 length: 13 residues. V trimming: 7 bases; J trimming: 3 bases; junction bases outside the gene matches: 8. Germline CDR1 SQVTM, CDR2 ANQGSEA. The CDR3 DNA follows: TGCAGCGGGGGAGACAGGGGACTCTACGAGCAGTACTTC. This gives the protein CSGGDRGLYEQYF.

J is TRBJ2-3 and V is TRBV9, with 15 bases lining up with TRBD2. Trimming took 4 bases from V and 4 from J; bases not matched to a gene: 7. Germline-derived CDR1 and CDR2 are SGDLS and YYNGEE. CDR3 length equals 17 residues. The CDR3 sequence: CASSRTSGRASSDTQYF. The DNA for the CDR3 is TGTGCCAGCAGCCGGACTAGCGGGAGGGCCAGTTCAGATACGCAGTATTTT.

This chain links TRBV5-1 with TRBJ1-6, with D perhaps matching TRBD1 (5 bases). This CDR3 is 17 amino acids long. Germline V gene lookup returns CDR1 SGHRS and CDR2 YFSETQ. With 0 bases removed from V and 0 bases from J, the gap between germline ends came to 10 bases. The CDR3 spells CASSLADSSSYNSPLHF. The CDR3 bases are TGCGCCAGCAGCTTGGCCGACAGCAGCTCCTATAATTCACCCCTCCACTTT. The full variable domain, with the rest looked up from reference TRBV5-1 and TRBJ1-6, is KAGVTQTPRYLIKTRGQQVTLSCSPISGHRSVSWYQQTPGQGLQFLFEYFSETQRNKGNFPGRFSGRQFSNSRSEMNVSTLELGDSALYLCASSLADSSSYNSPLHFGNGTRLTVT.

The chain recombines TRBV5-1 with TRBJ1-1; D is ambiguous. V was pared by 4 bases and J by 0 bases, with 7 bases between. CDR3 length: 13 residues. CDR1 SGHRS and CDR2 YFSETQ come from the germline V gene. The CDR3 nucleotides read TGCGCCAGCAGCCCAGGAATGAACACTGAAGCTTTCTTT. Its protein product is CASSPGMNTEAFF.

This clone was seen only a few times. The chain combines TRBV9 with TRBJ1-6; tentatively, D is TRBD1 (6 bases). Trimming took 0 bases from V and 10 from J, leaving 14 bases between them. Per the germline V gene, CDR1 is SGDLS and CDR2 is YYNGEE. The CDR3 is 15 residues long. CDR3 loop: CASSVGYRVGSPLHF. The CDR3 DNA sequence: TGTGCCAGCAGCGTAGGATACAGGGTAGGGTCACCCCTCCACTTT. The entire variable domain, with the rest obtained from reference TRBV9 and TRBJ1-6, is as follows: DSGVTQTPKHLITATGQRVTLRCSPRSGDLSVYWYQQSLDQGLQFLIQYYNGEERAKGNILERFSAQQFPDLHSELNLSSLELGDSALYFCASSVGYRVGSPLHFGNGTRLTVT.

This rearrangement joins TRBV10-1 to TRBJ2-5; 7 nucleotides agree with TRBD2. The CDR3 has 14 amino acids. V shed 8 bases and J 4 bases; nucleotides not matched to a gene: 10. Germline assignment: CDR1 WNHNN and CDR2 SYGVQD (reference sequence). The CDR3 DNA reads as TGCGCCAGCGGTCCAAGCACTAGCGTAGAGACCCAGTACTTC. Translation: CASGPSTSVETQYF.

The CDR3 region is CASSLGGRGDEQYF. CDR3 nucleotide sequence: TGCGCCAGCAGCTTGGGCGGGAGGGGGGACGAGCAGTACTTC. This chain links TRBV5-1 with TRBJ2-7, with 9 bases lining up with TRBD2. The trim removed 0 bases at V and 5 bases at J, leaving 3 bases unmatched. This CDR3 spans 14 amino acids. From germline, CDR1 is SGHRS and CDR2 YFSETQ.

J is TRBJ2-3 and V is TRBV27; 7 positions match TRBD2. The CDR3 loop spans 15 amino acids. Unmatched junction bases numbered 9, after V lost 6 bases and J lost 3 bases. Germline V gives CDR1 MNHEY, CDR2 SMNVEV (reference sequence). CDR3 residues: CASRTPGGSTDTQYF. CDR3 nucleotide sequence: TGTGCCAGCAGAACCCCGGGAGGCAGTACAGATACGCAGTATTTT.

This clone was seen only once. This chain links TRBV28 with TRBJ1-3, with unresolved D. Germline V gene lookup returns CDR1 MDHEN and CDR2 SYDVKM. The CDR3 spans 14 residues. With 8 bases removed from V and 0 bases from J, the gap between germline ends came to 11 bases. This chain's CDR3 is CASAHSHSGNTIYF. CDR3 DNA sequence: TGTGCCAGCGCTCACAGTCACTCTGGAAACACCATATATTTT.

The rearrangement links TRBV11-2 to TRBJ2-3; D remains ambiguous. Germline CDR1 is SGHAT and CDR2 is FQNNGV. Trimming left V 5 bases short and J 0 bases short, with 15 bases between. The CDR3 is 16 residues long. CDR3 loop: CASSPLRSLSTDTQYF. The CDR3 nucleotides are TGTGCCAGCAGCCCCCTTAGGAGTCTTAGCACAGATACGCAGTATTTT.

The count of this clone is one. The chain uses TRBV5-1 and TRBJ2-3, with D maybe TRBD2 (6 bases). The germline V and J ends were trimmed by 4 bases and 3 bases, with 12 bases remaining between them. There are 14 residues in the CDR3. Germline-derived CDR1 and CDR2 are SGHRS and YFSETQ. CDR3 protein: CASSTAGGTDTQYF. CDR3 DNA sequence: TGCGCCAGCAGCACGGCTGGGGGGACAGATACGCAGTATTTT. The whole variable domain, remainder taken from reference TRBV5-1 and TRBJ2-3, is KAGVTQTPRYLIKTRGQQVTLSCSPISGHRSVSWYQQTPGQGLQFLFEYFSETQRNKGNFPGRFSGRQFSNSRSEMNVSTLELGDSALYLCASSTAGGTDTQYFGPGTRLTVL.